A selection of T cell receptor beta chains follows, all from one sample in a study of vaccination effects on CD4 cells after COVID-19. TCRdb's table, derived via immunoSEQ multiplex PCR, lists solely in-frame clones and lacks some. This sample has approximately 26,000 clones, with roughly two thirds found just once. These TCRs' antigens remain unknown. Sequencing used CD4+ T cells from PBMCs cultured with SARS-CoV-2 spike peptides, obtained after COVID-19 vaccination. Every receptor here comes from a human donor who received a COVID-19 vaccine. CDR3s include the opening cysteine and the closing phenylalanine or tryptophan. The D gene is left open where the match is weak. Size tells how often a clone was seen (once, few, many) or the class of an expanded clone, and some rows leave it out.

>14|.|TRBV4-1|TRBJ1-4|TRBD1
TGCGCCAGCAGCCAAGACAGGGGGCAGGAAAAACTGTTTTTT
CASSQDRGQEKLFF
>18|.|TRBV4-2|TRBJ2-3|TRBD2
TGTGCCAGCAGCCAACAGTACGTTCCTAGCGGGGAAGCAGATACGCAGTATTTT
CASSQQYVPSGEADTQYF
>13|.|TRBV27|TRBJ2-7|TRBD1
TGTGCCAGCAGTCGGACAGGGCAGGACGAGCAGTACTTC
CASSRTGQDEQYF
>15|.|TRBV2|TRBJ2-5|.
TGTGCCAGCAGGGCCCGCCAGGCAGGGCGGGAGACCCAGTACTTC
CASRARQAGRETQYF
>13|.|TRBV6-6|TRBJ2-7|.
TGTGCCAGCAGTTACGCTGGGGATTACGAGCAGTACTTC
CASSYAGDYEQYF
>14|.|TRBV6-1|TRBJ1-1|.
TGTGCCAGCAGTGAGCTGGGGATGGGCACTGAAGCTTTCTTT
CASSELGMGTEAFF
>13|.|TRBV6-5|TRBJ2-7|.
TGTGCCAGCATGCTTTCCAGCTCCTACGAGCAGTACTTC
CASMLSSSYEQYF
>15|.|TRBV27|TRBJ1-3|.
TGTGCCAGCAGTTTGTTTTCGGGAGTTGGAAACACCATATATTTT
CASSLFSGVGNTIYF
>16|few|TRBV3-1/TRBV3-2|TRBJ2-5|TRBD2
TGTGCCAGCAGCCGGGTAGCGGGGTCGGATTATGAGACCCAGTACTTC
CASSRVAGSDYETQYF
>14|few|TRBV4-1|TRBJ1-1|.
TGCGCCAGCAGCCAAGAAGGGTGGAACACTGAAGCTTTCTTT
CASSQEGWNTEAFF
>12|few|TRBV9|TRBJ2-1|.
TGTGCCAGCAGCGTAGCCTATAATGAGCAGTTCTTC
CASSVAYNEQFF